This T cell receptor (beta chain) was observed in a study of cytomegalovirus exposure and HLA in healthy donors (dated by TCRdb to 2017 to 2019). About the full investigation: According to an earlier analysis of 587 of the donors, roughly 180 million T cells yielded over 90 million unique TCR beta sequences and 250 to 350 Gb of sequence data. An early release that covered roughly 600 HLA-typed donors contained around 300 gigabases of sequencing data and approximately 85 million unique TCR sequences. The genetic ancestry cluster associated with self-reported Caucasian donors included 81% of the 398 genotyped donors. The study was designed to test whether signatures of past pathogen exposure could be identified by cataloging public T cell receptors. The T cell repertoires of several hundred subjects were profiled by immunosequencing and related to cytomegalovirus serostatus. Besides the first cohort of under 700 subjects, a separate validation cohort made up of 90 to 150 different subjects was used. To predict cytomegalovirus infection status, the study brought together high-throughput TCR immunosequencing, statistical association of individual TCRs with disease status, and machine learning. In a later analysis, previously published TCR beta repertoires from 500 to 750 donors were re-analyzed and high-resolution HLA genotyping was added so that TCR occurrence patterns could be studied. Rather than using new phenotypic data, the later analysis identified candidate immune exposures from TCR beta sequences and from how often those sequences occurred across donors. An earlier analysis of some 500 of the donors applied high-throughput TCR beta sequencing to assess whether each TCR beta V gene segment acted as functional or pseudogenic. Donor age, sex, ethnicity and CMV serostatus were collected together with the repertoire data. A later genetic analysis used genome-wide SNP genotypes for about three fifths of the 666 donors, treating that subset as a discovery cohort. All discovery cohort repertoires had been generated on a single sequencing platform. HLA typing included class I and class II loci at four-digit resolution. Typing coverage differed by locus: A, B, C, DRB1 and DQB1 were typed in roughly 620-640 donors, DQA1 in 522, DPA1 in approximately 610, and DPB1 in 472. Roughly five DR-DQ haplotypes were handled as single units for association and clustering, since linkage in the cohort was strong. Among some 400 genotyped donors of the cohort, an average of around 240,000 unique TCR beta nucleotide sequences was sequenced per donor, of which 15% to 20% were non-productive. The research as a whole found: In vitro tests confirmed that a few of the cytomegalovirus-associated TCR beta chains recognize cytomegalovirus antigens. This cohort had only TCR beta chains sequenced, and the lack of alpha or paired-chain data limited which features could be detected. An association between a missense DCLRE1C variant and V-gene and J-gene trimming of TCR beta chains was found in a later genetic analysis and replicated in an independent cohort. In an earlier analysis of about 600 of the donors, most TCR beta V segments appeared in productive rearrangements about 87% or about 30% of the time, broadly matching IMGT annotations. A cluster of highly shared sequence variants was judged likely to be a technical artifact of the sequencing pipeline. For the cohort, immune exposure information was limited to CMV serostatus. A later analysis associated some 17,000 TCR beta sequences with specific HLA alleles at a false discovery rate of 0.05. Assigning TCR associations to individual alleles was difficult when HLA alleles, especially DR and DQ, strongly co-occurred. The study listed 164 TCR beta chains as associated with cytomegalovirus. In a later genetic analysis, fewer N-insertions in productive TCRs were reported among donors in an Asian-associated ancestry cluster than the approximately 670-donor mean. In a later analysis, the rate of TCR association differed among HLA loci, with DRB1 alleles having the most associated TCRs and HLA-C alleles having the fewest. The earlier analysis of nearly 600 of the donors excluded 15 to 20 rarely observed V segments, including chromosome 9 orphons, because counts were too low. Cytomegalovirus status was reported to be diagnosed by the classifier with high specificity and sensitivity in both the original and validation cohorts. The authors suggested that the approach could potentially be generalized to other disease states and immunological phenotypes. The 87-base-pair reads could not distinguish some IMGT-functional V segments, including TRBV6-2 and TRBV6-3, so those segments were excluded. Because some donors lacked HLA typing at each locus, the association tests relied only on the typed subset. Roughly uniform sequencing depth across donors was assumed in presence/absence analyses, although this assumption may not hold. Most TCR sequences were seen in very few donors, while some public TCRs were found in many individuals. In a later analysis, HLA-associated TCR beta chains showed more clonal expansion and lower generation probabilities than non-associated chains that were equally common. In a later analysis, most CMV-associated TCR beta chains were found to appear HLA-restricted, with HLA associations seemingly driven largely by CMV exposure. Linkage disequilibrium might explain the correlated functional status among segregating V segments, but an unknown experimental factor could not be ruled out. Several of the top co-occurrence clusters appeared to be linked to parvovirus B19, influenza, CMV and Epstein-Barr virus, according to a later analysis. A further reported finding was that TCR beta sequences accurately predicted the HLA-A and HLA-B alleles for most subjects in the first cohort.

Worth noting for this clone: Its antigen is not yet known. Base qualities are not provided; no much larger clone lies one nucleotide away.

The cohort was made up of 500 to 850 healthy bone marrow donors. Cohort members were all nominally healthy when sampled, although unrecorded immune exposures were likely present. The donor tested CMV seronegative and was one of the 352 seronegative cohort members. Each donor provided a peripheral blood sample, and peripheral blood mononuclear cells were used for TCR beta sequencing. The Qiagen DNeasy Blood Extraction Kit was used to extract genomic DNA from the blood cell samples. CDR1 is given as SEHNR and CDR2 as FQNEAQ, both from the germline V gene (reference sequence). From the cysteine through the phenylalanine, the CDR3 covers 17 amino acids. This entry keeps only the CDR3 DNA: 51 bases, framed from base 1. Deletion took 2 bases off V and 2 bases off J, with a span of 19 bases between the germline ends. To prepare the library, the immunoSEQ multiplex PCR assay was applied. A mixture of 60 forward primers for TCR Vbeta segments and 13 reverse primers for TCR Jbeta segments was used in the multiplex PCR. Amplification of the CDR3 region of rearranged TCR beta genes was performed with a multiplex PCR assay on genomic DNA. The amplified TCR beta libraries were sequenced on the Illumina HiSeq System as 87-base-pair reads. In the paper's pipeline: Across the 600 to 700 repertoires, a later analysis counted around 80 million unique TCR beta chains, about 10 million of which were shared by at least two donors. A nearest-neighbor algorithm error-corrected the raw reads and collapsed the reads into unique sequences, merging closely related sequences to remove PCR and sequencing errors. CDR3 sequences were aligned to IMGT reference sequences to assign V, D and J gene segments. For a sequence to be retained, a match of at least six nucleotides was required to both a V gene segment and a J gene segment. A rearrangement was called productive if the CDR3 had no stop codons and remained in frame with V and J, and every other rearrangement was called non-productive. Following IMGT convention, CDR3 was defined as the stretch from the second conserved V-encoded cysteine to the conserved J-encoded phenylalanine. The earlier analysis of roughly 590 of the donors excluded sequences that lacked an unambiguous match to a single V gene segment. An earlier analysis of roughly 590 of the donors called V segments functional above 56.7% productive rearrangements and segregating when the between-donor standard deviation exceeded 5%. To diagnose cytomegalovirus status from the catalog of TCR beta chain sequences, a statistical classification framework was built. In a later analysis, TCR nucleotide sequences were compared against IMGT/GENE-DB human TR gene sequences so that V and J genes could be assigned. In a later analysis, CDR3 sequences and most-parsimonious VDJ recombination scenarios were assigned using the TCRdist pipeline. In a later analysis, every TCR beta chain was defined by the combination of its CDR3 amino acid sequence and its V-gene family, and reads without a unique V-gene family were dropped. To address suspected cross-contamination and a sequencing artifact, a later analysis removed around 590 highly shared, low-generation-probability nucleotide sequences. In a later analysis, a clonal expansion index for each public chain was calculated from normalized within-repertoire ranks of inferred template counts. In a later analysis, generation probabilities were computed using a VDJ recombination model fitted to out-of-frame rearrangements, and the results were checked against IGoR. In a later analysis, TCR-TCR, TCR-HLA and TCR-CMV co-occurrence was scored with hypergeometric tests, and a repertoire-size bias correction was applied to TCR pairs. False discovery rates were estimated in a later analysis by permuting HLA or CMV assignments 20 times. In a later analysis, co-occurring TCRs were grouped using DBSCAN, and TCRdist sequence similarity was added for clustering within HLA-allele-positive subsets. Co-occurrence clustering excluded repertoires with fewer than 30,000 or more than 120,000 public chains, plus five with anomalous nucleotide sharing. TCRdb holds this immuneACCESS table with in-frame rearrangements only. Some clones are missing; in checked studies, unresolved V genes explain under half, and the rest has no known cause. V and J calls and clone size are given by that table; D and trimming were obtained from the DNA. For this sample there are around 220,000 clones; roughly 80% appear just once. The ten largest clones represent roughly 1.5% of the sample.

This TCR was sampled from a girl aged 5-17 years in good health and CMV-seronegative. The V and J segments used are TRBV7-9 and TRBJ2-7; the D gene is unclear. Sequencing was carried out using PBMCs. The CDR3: CASSLIGRGSLAYEQYF. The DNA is TGTGCCAGCAGCTTAATTGGTAGAGGATCATTGGCCTACGAGCAGTACTTC.